This T cell receptor beta chain was documented in a study of blood T cell repertoires in COVID-19. For the study at large: Sites in the United States, Italy and Spain provided acute and convalescent COVID-19 samples. T cells, B-cell-depleted T cells, or PBMCs provided the cDNA or gDNA that served as material.

The study recruited people aged about 18 to 95 years across around 23 US areas. Germline V lookup: CDR1 KGHSH, CDR2 LQKENI. The CDR3 has 14 amino acids. The V end lost 0 bases, the J end lost 5 bases, and 10 bases lay between the germline ends. Clones were sequenced by immunoSEQ multiplex PCR, and TCRdb holds only the in-frame ones, with some missing. The table lists more than 300,000 clones, just over 85% of them singletons, with about 10% in the top ten. The rearrangement links TRBV18 to TRBJ1-1; TRBD1 might be the D (5 bases). The clonotype originates from a woman aged 18-35 years who had recovered from COVID-19. Sequenced material: PBMCs or T cells enriched from blood (not recorded which). The CDR3 reads CASSPPSRGTEAFF. Written as DNA, the CDR3 is TGTGCCAGCTCACCACCGTCAAGGGGAACTGAAGCTTTCTTT.